These 31 T cell receptor beta chains were all obtained from the same sample, sequenced in a study of T cells in localized non-small cell lung cancer. TCRdb's copy holds only in-frame clones and misses some; the assay was immunoSEQ multiplex PCR. The sample includes over 55,000 clones, roughly nine tenths of them seen just once. The sample here was peripheral blood, taken before any cancer treatment. The source is a woman aged 35 to 70 with stage I lung adenocarcinoma.

This chain joins TRBV2 and TRBJ2-1; 7 bases map to TRBD1. Per the germline V gene, CDR1 is SNHLY and CDR2 is FYNNEI. The ends lost 7 bases at V and 7 bases at J; junction bases unmatched: 7. This CDR3 spans 13 amino acids. In nucleotides, the CDR3 is TGTGCCAGCACCACGGACAGGTCTAATGAGCAGTTCTTC. Amino acid sequence: CASTTDRSNEQFF.

The chain has TRBV7-3 and TRBJ2-5; 12 bases are shared with TRBD2. The CDR3 totals 15 residues. The V gene's germline CDR1 is SGHTA and CDR2 FQGTGA. The V segment lost 2 bases and the J segment 5 bases; nucleotides outside the gene matches: 3. Here the CDR3 DNA reads TGTGCCAGCAGCTTACACGGGACTAGCGGGGAGACCCAGTACTTC. Amino acids: CASSLHGTSGETQYF.

The rearrangement joins TRBV5-4 to TRBJ2-5; TRBD1 aligns across 11 bases. This CDR3 has 17 amino acids. Germline V lookup: CDR1 SGHNT, CDR2 YYREEE (reference sequence). V lost 2 bases and J lost 1; bases outside the gene matches: 7. This CDR3 reads CASSLHGTGGFQETQYF. The CDR3 coding sequence is TGTGCCAGCAGCTTACACGGGACAGGGGGGTTCCAAGAGACCCAGTACTTC.

The V gene is TRBV19, the J gene TRBJ1-4; 8 positions match TRBD1. The CDR3 is 13 amino acids. Germline-derived CDR1 and CDR2 are LNHDA and SQIVND (reference sequence). The V gene end was trimmed by 4 bases and the J gene end by 7 bases; junction bases not matched to a gene: 2. The CDR3 DNA follows: TGTGCCAGTAGTAAAGACAGGGGTGAAAAACTGTTTTTT. Its translation is CASSKDRGEKLFF.

The rearrangement links TRBV28 to TRBJ1-3; the D is unclear. The CDR3 covers 13 residues. Germline CDR1 reads MDHEN; CDR2 reads SYDVKM. Trimming removed 7 bases at V and 4 bases at J, with 11 bases between. In nucleotides, the CDR3 is TGTGCCAGCATTACCAGTGTCGGAAACACCATATATTTT. It translates to CASITSVGNTIYF.

A word on this clone: The sample has other DNA sequences that encode this CDR3 too. The genes are TRBV27 and TRBJ2-1, with 7 positions matching TRBD2. CDR3 size: 18 residues. V lost 5 bases and J lost 3; bases outside the gene matches: 16. The germline V gene encodes CDR1 MNHEY and CDR2 SMNVEV (reference sequence). CDR3 protein: CASSPRVSGVQGYNEQFF. In DNA, the CDR3 is TGTGCCAGCAGTCCGCGCGTGAGCGGGGTCCAGGGCTACAATGAGCAGTTCTTC.

The gene calls are TRBV19 and TRBJ1-2; 9 bases are a match to TRBD1. Germline CDR1 is LNHDA and CDR2 is SQIVND (reference sequence). The CDR3 runs 15 residues. With 3 bases clipped from V and 4 bases from J, the junction kept 6 bases outside the gene matches. CDR3 loop: CASSMGTGYVYGYTF. The CDR3, as DNA: TGTGCCAGTAGTATGGGGACAGGGTACGTCTATGGCTACACCTTC.

CDR3 amino acids: CASRAGLAGVGEQYF. The CDR3 bases are TGTGCCAGCAGAGCGGGACTAGCGGGAGTAGGCGAGCAGTACTTC. This chain uses TRBV6-5 with TRBJ2-7; 14 bases line up with TRBD2. The CDR3 is 15 amino acids. The germline gives CDR1 MNHEY, CDR2 SVGAGI. J gave up 6 bases and V 6 bases, and 7 bases lay outside the gene matches.

The chain uses TRBV6-5 and TRBJ2-7; TRBD1 matches at 9 bases. The CDR3 is made up of 13 amino acids. The germline gives CDR1 MNHEY, CDR2 SVGAGI. J was trimmed by 8 bases and V by 0 bases; bases with no gene match: 2. The CDR3 DNA is TGTGCCAGCAGTTACTCGGGGACAGGGCAGCAGTACTTC. Protein product: CASSYSGTGQQYF.

The chain has TRBV5-6 and TRBJ1-6; tentatively, D is TRBD1 (6 bases). The germline V gene has CDR1 SGHDT and CDR2 YYEEEE. The CDR3 runs 16 residues. V was shortened by 4 bases and J by 8 bases, with 19 bases between the two germline ends. DNA for the CDR3: TGTGCCAGCAGCCCCACAGGGACACCATTTTATTCACCCCTCCACTTT. It encodes CASSPTGTPFYSPLHF.

This rearrangement joins TRBV7-3 to TRBJ1-1; D may be TRBD1 (6 bases). Germline values: CDR1 SGHTA, CDR2 FQGTGA. Between the trimmed V and J ends, which lost 3 bases and 4 bases, there was a span of 15 bases. The CDR3 totals 15 residues. This CDR3 reads CASSFQGPRSTEAFF. Written as DNA, the CDR3 is TGTGCCAGCAGCTTCCAGGGGCCAAGGTCCACTGAAGCTTTCTTT.

The V and J genes are TRBV18 and TRBJ1-1; the D is unclear. Trimming pared 6 bases from V and 8 bases from J, leaving 13 bases between. CDR3 length equals 12 residues. Germline V lookup: CDR1 KGHSH, CDR2 LQKENI. CDR3 bases: TGTGCCAGCTCCCCTAACGAGGTCGAAGCTTTCTTT. Its translation: CASSPNEVEAFF.

V usage is TRBV6-1 and J usage is TRBJ1-1; TRBD1 matches 9 bases. V was clipped by 4 bases and J by 1 base; unmatched bases: 4. The length of the CDR3 is 15 residues. Germline V gene data show CDR1 as MNHNS and CDR2 as SASEGT. The CDR3 region is CASSGGTGSNTEAFF. The CDR3 DNA reads as TGTGCCAGCAGTGGAGGGACAGGGTCGAACACTGAAGCTTTCTTT.

The J gene is TRBJ2-7, the V gene TRBV28; 7 bases map to TRBD1. J lost 4 bases, V lost 6 bases, and 9 bases had no gene match. CDR3 size: 14 residues. In germline, CDR1 is MDHEN, CDR2 SYDVKM. The CDR3: CASSTPGQSYEQYF. CDR3 in DNA: TGTGCCAGCAGCACGCCGGGACAGTCGTACGAGCAGTACTTC.

The genes are TRBV9 and TRBJ2-5, with D unresolved. Looked up from germline, CDR1 is SGDLS and CDR2 is YYNGEE. The CDR3 runs to 13 residues. Deletions cut 4 bases from V and 5 bases from J, with 12 bases between. The CDR3 region is CASSPYVDETQYF. In DNA, the CDR3 is TGTGCCAGCAGCCCGTATGTGGATGAGACCCAGTACTTC.

The chain couples TRBV14 to TRBJ1-1, with TRBD1 matching over 9 bases. Germline lookup yields CDR1 SGHDN and CDR2 FVKESK. This CDR3 comprises 15 residues. Trimming at V came to 1 base and at J to 2 bases, leaving 2 bases not matched to a gene. CDR3 in amino acids: CASSQVGQGNTEAFF. CDR3 DNA sequence: TGTGCCAGCAGCCAAGTGGGACAGGGAAACACTGAAGCTTTCTTT.

The V and J genes are TRBV23-1 and TRBJ1-5, with D possibly matching TRBD1 (5 bases). TRBV23-1 counts as an open reading frame of uncertain function. The CDR3 totals 17 residues. Trimming took 0 bases from V and 2 from J, leaving 14 bases between them. In DNA form, the CDR3 reads TGCGCCAGCAGTCAATCAGGCGGGGCTCGAGGCAATCAGCCCCAGCATTTT. It yields the protein CASSQSGGARGNQPQHF.

The CDR3: CASSALRGSVRGDTEAFF. CDR3 nucleotide sequence: TGTGCCAGCAGTGCCTTACGGGGCAGCGTTAGGGGGGACACTGAAGCTTTCTTT. J is TRBJ1-1 and V is TRBV6-1; tentatively, D is TRBD1 (6 bases). The ends were cut back, 4 bases at V and 3 bases at J, with 24 bases in the middle. The CDR3 loop spans 18 amino acids. Germline V gene lookup returns CDR1 MNHNS and CDR2 SASEGT.

This sequence joins TRBV9 and TRBJ2-7, with TRBD2 identical over 8 bases. The germline V gene has CDR1 SGDLS and CDR2 YYNGEE. The CDR3 runs 14 residues. V lost 2 bases and J lost 6; bases outside the gene matches: 7. The CDR3 DNA follows: TGTGCCAGCAGCGTGACGGGAGGGCCCAGCGAGCAGTACTTC. Protein sequence: CASSVTGGPSEQYF. The entire variable domain, with the rest obtained from reference TRBV9 and TRBJ2-7, is as follows: DSGVTQTPKHLITATGQRVTLRCSPRSGDLSVYWYQQSLDQGLQFLIQYYNGEERAKGNILERFSAQQFPDLHSELNLSSLELGDSALYFCASSVTGGPSEQYFGPGTRLTVT.

This CDR3 reads CASSLEPGGHTEAFF. The CDR3 nucleotides read TGCGCCAGCAGCTTGGAACCAGGGGGGCACACTGAAGCTTTCTTT. V usage is TRBV5-1 and J usage is TRBJ1-1, with 7 bases matching TRBD1. V lost 0 bases, J lost 3 bases, and 5 bases stayed unmatched. The CDR3 runs 15 residues. From germline, CDR1 is SGHRS and CDR2 YFSETQ.

This rearrangement joins TRBV19 to TRBJ1-1, with 11 bases aligning to TRBD1. CDR1 and CDR2 (germline): LNHDA, SQIVND (reference sequence). The junction had 4 bases not matched to a gene; V was cut back by 5 bases and J by 5 bases. The CDR3 loop spans 14 amino acids. CDR3 in amino acids: CASSGQGAWTEAFF. As DNA, the CDR3 is TGTGCCAGTAGTGGACAGGGGGCTTGGACTGAAGCTTTCTTT.

The V and J genes are TRBV2 and TRBJ2-3; D tentatively reads TRBD1 or TRBD2 (5 bases each). The ends were cut back, 1 base at V and 3 bases at J, with 11 bases in the middle. The CDR3 has 15 residues. Germline V gene lookup returns CDR1 SNHLY and CDR2 FYNNEI. The CDR3 DNA follows: TGTGCCAGCAGTGAAGTTTTTGGGGGTACAGATACGCAGTATTTT. Translating it yields CASSEVFGGTDTQYF.

The genes are TRBV4-1 and TRBJ1-2; no clear D. The V gene's germline CDR1 is MGHRA and CDR2 YSYEKL. V was pared by 2 bases and J by 1 base, with 11 bases between. The CDR3 is made up of 15 amino acids. CDR3 sequence reads: CASSQSTVDNYGYTF. For the CDR3, the DNA is TGCGCCAGCAGCCAAAGCACAGTAGATAACTATGGCTACACCTTC.

The chain employs TRBV4-3 and TRBJ2-7, with D unclear. Germline CDR1 reads LGHNA; CDR2 reads YSLEER. This CDR3 spans 15 amino acids. Trimming removed 0 bases from V and 1 base from J, with 10 bases in between. The CDR3 nucleotides are TGCGCCAGCAGCCAAGAAGTATCTAGGTCCTACGAGCAGTACTTC. Amino acids: CASSQEVSRSYEQYF.

This clone was observed once. This sequence joins TRBV30 and TRBJ1-1; 8 bases align to TRBD1. The germline CDR1 and CDR2 sequences are GTSNPN and SVGIG (reference sequence). V trimming: 4 bases; J trimming: 5 bases; junction bases outside the gene matches: 6. There are 13 residues in the CDR3. CDR3: CAWTGQGSTEAFF. The CDR3 coding sequence is TGTGCCTGGACAGGACAGGGTTCGACTGAAGCTTTCTTT. Complete variable domain (other parts from reference TRBV30 and TRBJ1-1): SQTIHQWPATLVQPVGSPLSLECTVEGTSNPNLYWYRQAAGRGLQLLFYSVGIGQISSEVPQNLSASRPQDRQFILSSKKLLLSDSGFYLCAWTGQGSTEAFFGQGTRLTVV.

The rearrangement links TRBV28 to TRBJ1-1, with D uncertain. With 8 bases removed from V and 4 bases from J, the gap between germline ends came to 8 bases. Germline loops: CDR1 MDHEN, CDR2 SYDVKM. This CDR3 is built from 11 residues. CDR3 coding DNA: TGTGCCAGCGAATCGAGCACTGAAGCTTTCTTT. Encoded protein: CASESSTEAFF.

The rearrangement links TRBV6-5 to TRBJ2-3, with 7 bases identical to TRBD2. CDR3 length equals 16 residues. CDR1 and CDR2 (germline): MNHEY, SVGAGI. V was clipped by 2 bases and J by 0 bases; unmatched bases: 5. The CDR3 sequence: CASSYDAGASTDTQYF. In nucleotides, the CDR3 is TGTGCCAGCAGTTACGATGCGGGAGCCAGCACAGATACGCAGTATTTT.

This sequence joins TRBV7-2 and TRBJ2-7; D is ambiguous. V lost 1 base to trimming and J lost 3 bases, with 16 bases between them. The CDR3 runs 16 residues. Germline V gene lookup returns CDR1 SGHTA and CDR2 FQGNSA. The CDR3 sequence: CASSLDLDSRVYEQYF. The CDR3 DNA reads as TGTGCCAGCAGCTTAGATTTAGACTCCCGAGTCTACGAGCAGTACTTC.

This chain links TRBV10-2 with TRBJ2-7; 13 bases are shared with TRBD2. Germline V gene sequence: CDR1 WSHSY, CDR2 SAAADI. This CDR3 is built from 16 residues. J lost 2 bases, V lost 2 bases, and 3 bases had no gene match. The CDR3 DNA reads as TGCGCCAGCAGTGAGGCACTAGCGGGAGGGCCCTACGAGCAGTACTTC. Amino acids: CASSEALAGGPYEQYF.

This rearrangement joins TRBV4-1 to TRBJ1-2; the match to TRBD1 covers 10 bases. CDR3 length: 16 residues. V was pared by 0 bases and J by 0 bases, with 1 base of the junction left unmatched. Germline CDR1 and CDR2: MGHRA and YSYEKL. CDR3 in amino acids: CASSQDGTGANYGYTF. In DNA form, the CDR3 reads TGCGCCAGCAGCCAAGACGGGACAGGGGCTAACTATGGCTACACCTTC.

This clone was counted once. In DNA form, the CDR3 reads TGTGCCAGCAGCGTAAACGACGCTTTAGCCAAAAACATTCAGTACTTC. This sequence encodes CASSVNDALAKNIQYF. The V gene is TRBV9, the J gene TRBJ2-4; unclear D gene. The V gene lost 1 base and the J gene lost 0 bases, with 11 bases spanning the gap. Germline V lookup: CDR1 SGDLS, CDR2 YYNGEE. The CDR3 length is 16 residues. Drawing the rest from reference TRBV9 and TRBJ2-4, the complete variable domain is DSGVTQTPKHLITATGQRVTLRCSPRSGDLSVYWYQQSLDQGLQFLIQYYNGEERAKGNILERFSAQQFPDLHSELNLSSLELGDSALYFCASSVNDALAKNIQYFGAGTRLSVL.